This is a list of T cell receptor beta chains from one sample in a study of blood T cell repertoires in COVID-19. Data came from immunoSEQ multiplex PCR; TCRdb stores just in-frame clones and leaves some out. The table includes tens of thousands of clones, around 86% detected once. Input material: peripheral blood. The receptors come from an older woman with acute or convalescent COVID-19. CDR3s include the opening cysteine and the closing phenylalanine or tryptophan. The D gene is left open where the match is weak. The size entry is marked missing in some rows and otherwise reads once, few, many or a size class.

>.|TRBJ2-5|TRBV25-1|.
TGTGCCAGCAGTGAATTGGGCGCAGAGACCCAGTACTTC
CASSELGAETQYF
>.|TRBJ2-5|TRBV5-1|.
TGCGCCAGCAGCTTGGATGGACAGGGCGGGGGCGGAGAGACCCAGTACTTC
CASSLDGQGGGGETQYF
>.|TRBJ2-2|TRBV3-1/TRBV3-2|TRBD2
TGTGCCAGCAGCCAACGGGGGGTGACGAACACCGGGGAGCTGTTTTTT
CASSQRGVTNTGELFF
>.|TRBJ2-7|TRBV19|.
TGTGCCAGTAGCCCCGCTCGCGGGTCCTACGAGCAGTACTTC
CASSPARGSYEQYF
>.|TRBJ1-3|TRBV11-2|.
TGTGCCAGCAGCTCATGGAGCTCTGGAAACACCATATATTTT
CASSSWSSGNTIYF
>.|TRBJ1-2|TRBV13|.
TGTGCCAGCAGAGAGGACAGTGTGAGGCATGGCTACACCTTC
CASREDSVRHGYTF
>.|TRBJ2-7|TRBV6-2/TRBV6-3|TRBD2
TGTGCCAGCAGTATACTAGCGGGGCCTTACGAGCAGTACTTC
CASSILAGPYEQYF
>once|TRBJ1-2|TRBV30|.
TGTGCCTGGAGTGTTACAGGCGGTGGCTACACCTTC
CAWSVTGGGYTF
>.|TRBJ1-5|TRBV7-9|.
TGTGCCAGCAGCTTCTTTAATCAGCCCCAGCATTTT
CASSFFNQPQHF
>once|TRBJ1-6|TRBV6-6|.
TGTGCCAGCAGTTATGGGAGGGATAATAATTCACCCCTCCACTTT
CASSYGRDNNSPLHF
>once|TRBJ2-1|TRBV24-1|TRBD2
TGTGCCACCAGTGATCATGAAGCTAGCGGCTCATACAATGAGCAGTTCTTC
CATSDHEASGSYNEQFF
>.|TRBJ2-1|TRBV10-1|TRBD2
TGCGCCAGCAGTAAGACTAGCGGGGGGTACAATGAGCAGTTCTTC
CASSKTSGGYNEQFF
>once|TRBJ2-7|TRBV28|.
TGTGCCAGCGCCCGCGGACAGAGCTCCTACGAGCAGTACTTC
CASARGQSSYEQYF
>.|TRBJ1-5|TRBV7-2|TRBD1
TGTGCCAGCAGCTCCGGGACAGGGTTTACTCAGCCCCAGCATTTT
CASSSGTGFTQPQHF
>.|TRBJ1-1|TRBV7-9|.
TGTGCCAGCAGCCAAGGCGGGGGCACTGAAGCTTTCTTT
CASSQGGGTEAFF
>.|TRBJ2-6|TRBV3-1/TRBV3-2|.
TGTGCCAGCAGCCTTTACCAAGGGGTTGGGGCCAACGTCCTGACTTTC
CASSLYQGVGANVLTF
>.|TRBJ1-2|TRBV6-5|TRBD1
TGTGCCAGCAGCCGACAGGGGGCCTATGGCTACACCTTC
CASSRQGAYGYTF
>.|TRBJ1-2|TRBV28|.
TGTGCCAGCAGGACGACAGTTAACTATGGCTACACCTTC
CASRTTVNYGYTF
>.|TRBJ1-3|TRBV6-1|TRBD1
TGTGCCAGCAGTGTCACAGGGAAGGGGGCCGGAAACACCATATATTTT
CASSVTGKGAGNTIYF
>once|TRBJ1-6|TRBV6-6|.
TGTGCCAGCGGGCTCGTAACGATGGGTGGTTCACCCCTCCACTTT
CASGLVTMGGSPLHF
>.|TRBJ1-2|TRBV18|.
TGTGCCAGCTCACCGTCCAGGGCGATTGGGGATGGCTACACCTTC
CASSPSRAIGDGYTF
>.|TRBJ2-4|TRBV19|.
TGTGCCAGTAGTAGGACACAGGGTCCCATTCAGTACTTC
CASSRTQGPIQYF
>.|TRBJ2-5|TRBV7-6|.
TGTGCCAGCAGCTCCTACAGGAATCAAGAGACCCAGTACTTC
CASSSYRNQETQYF
>.|TRBJ1-1|TRBV28|.
TGTGCCAGCAGTTTAGTTTTAGTGAACACTGAAGCTTTCTTT
CASSLVLVNTEAFF
>.|TRBJ2-1|TRBV2|.
TGTGCCAGCAGTGGCACCGGGACAATCTCCTACAATGAGCAGTTCTTC
CASSGTGTISYNEQFF
>.|TRBJ1-1|TRBV2|.
TGTGCCAGCAAAATGGAGACCACTGAAGCTTTCTTT
CASKMETTEAFF
>.|TRBJ1-1|TRBV5-1|TRBD1
TGCGCCAGCAGCTTGGAGATGATCCGGACAGGGAAGAACACTGAAGCTTTCTTT
CASSLEMIRTGKNTEAFF
>.|TRBJ2-1|TRBV6-6|TRBD2
TGTGCCAGCAGTAGGACTAGAGACAATGAGCAGTTCTTC
CASSRTRDNEQFF
>.|TRBJ2-5|TRBV19|TRBD1
TGTGCCAGTAGCAATTCCCCAGGGACAGGGGTGTTGGAGACCCAGTACTTC
CASSNSPGTGVLETQYF
>.|TRBJ2-5|TRBV10-1|.
TGCGCCAGCAGTGAGTCGACTTCTTGGGGCGATGGCGGGACCCAGTACTTC
CASSESTSWGDGGTQYF
>.|TRBJ2-2|TRBV19|.
TGTGCCAGTAGTATAGGTACAATAGCCGCCACCGGGGAGCTGTTTTTT
CASSIGTIAATGELFF
>.|TRBJ1-2|TRBV11-3|TRBD1
TGTGCCAGCAGCTTAGGGACAGGGAACTATGGCTACACCTTC
CASSLGTGNYGYTF
>.|TRBJ1-1|TRBV5-6|TRBD1
TGTGCCAGCAAGACTCTGACAGGGGGCGCGAACACTGAAGCTTTCTTT
CASKTLTGGANTEAFF
>.|TRBJ1-6|TRBV13|.
TGTGCCAGCAGCAGCCCGAGCTCCTATAATTCACCCCTCCACTTT
CASSSPSSYNSPLHF
>.|TRBJ1-6|TRBV2|.
TGTGCCAGCAGTGAATTTCCGGGGGGACGTGGAGGGTCACCCCTCCACTTT
CASSEFPGGRGGSPLHF
>.|TRBJ1-5|TRBV5-5|.
TGTGCCAGCAGCACACAGGGAATCAATCAGCCCCAGCATTTT
CASSTQGINQPQHF
>.|TRBJ2-5|TRBV20-1|.
TGCAGTGCTAGTATCCAACAAGAGACCCAGTACTTC
CSASIQQETQYF
>.|TRBJ2-7|TRBV10-1|.
TGCGCCAGCAGTGAAGAGCGGAGCTCCCCGAGGGTCCCCTACGAGCAGTACTTC
CASSEERSSPRVPYEQYF
>.|TRBJ2-3|TRBV29-1|.
TGCAGCGTTGACAATTTCAGGGGGGCCGGCACAGATACGCAGTATTTT
CSVDNFRGAGTDTQYF
>.|TRBJ2-7|TRBV3-1/TRBV3-2|TRBD2
TGTGCCAGCAGCCCCGAGTCGGGACTAGCGTACAACGAGCAGTACTTC
CASSPESGLAYNEQYF